The 7 T cell receptor beta chains below were found in one sample sequenced in a study of early T cells in non-severe SARS-CoV-2 infection. TCRdb analysed the 5' RACE reads with MiXCR anew, one entry per CDR3 protein. The table lists some 57,000 distinct CDR3 sequences, 8.5% to 12% of them singletons, with about 5% in the top ten. Sequences were obtained from whole blood. The receptor set was obtained from an adult who was a healthcare worker with PCR-confirmed SARS-CoV-2 infection or an uninfected control (not recorded which).

The chain joins TRBV6-6 to TRBJ2-5; 7 nucleotides agree with TRBD2. There are 15 residues in the CDR3. Germline lookup yields CDR1 MNHNY and CDR2 SVGAGI (reference sequence). V lost 2 bases, J lost 5 bases, and 8 bases stayed unmatched. CDR3 loop: CASSYPSGGGETQYF. CDR3 in DNA: TGTGCCAGCAGTTACCCTAGCGGCGGTGGGGAGACCCAGTACTTC.

This clonotype was seen a few times. The rearrangement uses TRBV5-5 and TRBJ1-1; 12 positions match TRBD1. There are 18 residues in the CDR3. Germline loops: CDR1 SGHKS, CDR2 YYEKEE (reference sequence). V lost 4 bases and J lost 4; bases outside the gene matches: 14. CDR3 sequence (DNA): TGTGCCAGCAGCCTGTTTGACCCGGGACAGGGGGCGAGCACTGAAGCTTTCTTT. Its translation is CASSLFDPGQGASTEAFF. Looking up the rest from reference TRBV5-5 and TRBJ1-1 gives the full variable domain: DAGVTQSPTHLIKTRGQQVTLRCSPISGHKSVSWYQQVLGQGPQFIFQYYEKEERGRGNFPDRFSARQFPNYSSELNVNALLLGDSALYLCASSLFDPGQGASTEAFFGQGTRLTVV.

This clonotype was seen at least ten times. This chain uses TRBV12-3 or TRBV12-4 with TRBJ2-1, with 11 bases matching TRBD2. Trimming took 6 bases from V and 2 from J; bases not matched to a gene: 9. The CDR3 is 17 residues long. CDR3 loop: CASRDAGLADTYNEQFF. The DNA of the CDR3 is TGTGCCAGCAGGGATGCGGGACTAGCGGATACCTACAATGAGCAGTTCTTC.

The V and J genes are TRBV5-1 and TRBJ2-1, with 9 positions matching TRBD2. V lost 1 base, J lost 0 bases, and 14 bases stayed unmatched. The CDR3 totals 20 residues. The V gene's germline CDR1 is SGHRS and CDR2 YFSETQ. The CDR3 spells CASSLYGRARAGGSYNEQFF. CDR3 bases: TGCGCCAGCAGCTTGTATGGCAGGGCAAGAGCGGGAGGCTCCTACAATGAGCAGTTCTTC.

The chain combines TRBV6-6 with TRBJ2-7; no clear D. The V gene lost 5 bases and the J gene lost 5 bases, with 13 bases spanning the gap. From germline, CDR1 is MNHNY and CDR2 SVGAGI (reference sequence). The CDR3 spans 13 residues. The CDR3 DNA follows: TGTGCCAGCAGTCGTTATGGATATGACGAGCAGTACTTC. Protein sequence: CASSRYGYDEQYF.

The rearrangement uses TRBV18 and TRBJ2-7; D gene uncertain. V was clipped by 4 bases and J by 0 bases, with 7 bases between them. CDR3 length equals 13 residues. CDR1 is KGHSH and CDR2 is LQKENI in the germline V gene. The CDR3 loop is CASSQSPSYEQYF. Here the CDR3 DNA reads TGTGCCAGCTCACAATCCCCCTCCTACGAGCAGTACTTC.

This clonotype was counted ten times or more. The chain recombines TRBV10-3 with TRBJ1-5; D call uncertain. There are 13 residues in the CDR3. V lost 6 bases and J 4 bases, leaving 10 bases between the germline ends. Germline V gene sequence: CDR1 ENHRY, CDR2 SYGVKD. CDR3 bases: TGTGCCATCAGGCGACAACTTAATCAGCCCCAGCATTTT. Protein product: CAIRRQLNQPQHF.